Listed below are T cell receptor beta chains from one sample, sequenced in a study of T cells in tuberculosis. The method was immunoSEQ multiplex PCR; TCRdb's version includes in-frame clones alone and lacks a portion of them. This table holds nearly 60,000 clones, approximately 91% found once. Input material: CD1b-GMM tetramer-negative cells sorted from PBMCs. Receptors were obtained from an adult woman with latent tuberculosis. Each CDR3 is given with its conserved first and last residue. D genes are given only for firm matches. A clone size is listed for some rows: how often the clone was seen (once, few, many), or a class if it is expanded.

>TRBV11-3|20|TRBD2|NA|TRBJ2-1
TGTGCCAGCAGCTTAGATAGTTGGTCGGGGACTAGGCTCTCCTACAATGAGCAGTTCTTC
CASSLDSWSGTRLSYNEQFF
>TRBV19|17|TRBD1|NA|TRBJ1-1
TGTGCCAGTAGTAGACCGGGACAGGGGATCATGAACACTGAAGCTTTCTTT
CASSRPGQGIMNTEAFF
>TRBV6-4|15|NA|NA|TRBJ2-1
TGTGCCAGCAGTTTAACGGGGGGGACAGTGAATGAGCAGTTCTTC
CASSLTGGTVNEQFF
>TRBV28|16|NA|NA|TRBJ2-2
TGTGCCAGCAGTTCGGGTCAACTAGCGAACACCGGGGAGCTGTTTTTT
CASSSGQLANTGELFF
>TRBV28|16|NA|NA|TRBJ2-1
TGTGCCAGCAGTATCGGACAGCTGAGCTCCTACAATGAGCAGTTCTTC
CASSIGQLSSYNEQFF
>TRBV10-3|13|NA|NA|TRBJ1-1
TGTGCCATCAGAGGCAGGGCAAACACTGAAGCTTTCTTT
CAIRGRANTEAFF
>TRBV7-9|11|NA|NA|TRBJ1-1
TGTGCCAGCAGCTTAGACAGGGAAGCTTTCTTT
CASSLDREAFF
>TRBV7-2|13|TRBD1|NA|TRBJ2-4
TGTGCCAGCAGCACAGGGACAGCTGGCATTCAGTACTTC
CASSTGTAGIQYF
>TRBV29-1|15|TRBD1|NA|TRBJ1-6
TGCAGCGTTGAAGATCGGGACAGAGTCAATTCACCCCTCCACTTT
CSVEDRDRVNSPLHF
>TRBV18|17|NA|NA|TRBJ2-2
TGTGCCAGCTCACCCCGGGGCGGACAGTTAAACACCGGGGAGCTGTTTTTT
CASSPRGGQLNTGELFF
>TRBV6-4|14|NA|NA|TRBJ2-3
TGTGCCAGCAGTGACGGGCACACCACAGATACGCAGTATTTT
CASSDGHTTDTQYF
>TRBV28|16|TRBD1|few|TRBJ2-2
TGTGCCAGCAGTCCTTACGCCGGGACAGGGGTCGGGGAGCTGTTTTTT
CASSPYAGTGVGELFF
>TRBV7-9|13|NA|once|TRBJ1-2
TGTGCCAGCAGCTTAAGAGGGATAGATGGCTACACCTTC
CASSLRGIDGYTF
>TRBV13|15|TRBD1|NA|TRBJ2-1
TGTGCCAGCAGCTTAGGCCAGGGGGATTACAATGAGCAGTTCTTC
CASSLGQGDYNEQFF
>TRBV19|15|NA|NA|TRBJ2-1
TGTGCCAGTAGTATTGGCCCGACGGGTCTAGGTGAGCAGTTCTTC
CASSIGPTGLGEQFF
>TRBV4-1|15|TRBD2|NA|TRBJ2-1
TGCGCCAGCAGCCAACTCGCGGGAGGGTACAATGAGCAGTTCTTC
CASSQLAGGYNEQFF
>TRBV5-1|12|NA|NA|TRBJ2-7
TGCGCCAGCAGCTTGCAGGGCTACGAGCAGTACTTC
CASSLQGYEQYF
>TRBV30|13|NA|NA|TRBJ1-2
TGTGCCTGGACACACAGCGGACCCTATGGCTACACCTTC
CAWTHSGPYGYTF
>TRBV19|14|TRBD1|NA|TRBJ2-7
TGTGCCAGTAGTCAAAGGACAGGGACCCCCGAGCAGTACTTC
CASSQRTGTPEQYF
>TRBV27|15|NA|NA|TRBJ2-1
TGTGCCAGCGCCCACGCTCTTGGGGCAGTGAATGAGCAGTTCTTC
CASAHALGAVNEQFF
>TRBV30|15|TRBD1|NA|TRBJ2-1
TGTGCCTGGAGTGTAGTCTTACCAGGGGGCAGTGAGCAGTTCTTC
CAWSVVLPGGSEQFF
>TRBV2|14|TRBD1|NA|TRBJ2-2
TGTGCCAGCAGCCTACAGGGGGAGGTCGGGGAGCTGTTTTTT
CASSLQGEVGELFF
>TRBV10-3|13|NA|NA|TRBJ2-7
TGTGCCATCAGTGAGGCGGCGGTTAACGAGCAGTACTTC
CAISEAAVNEQYF
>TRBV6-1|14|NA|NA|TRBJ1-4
TGTGCCAGCAGTGCCGCCAGGGATGGTGAAAAACTGTTTTTT
CASSAARDGEKLFF
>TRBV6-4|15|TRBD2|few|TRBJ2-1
TGTGCCAGCGGCCGACTAGCGGGAGATCTCGATGAGCAGTTCTTC
CASGRLAGDLDEQFF
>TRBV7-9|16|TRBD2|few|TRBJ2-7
TGTGCCAGCAGCCCAAGGACTAGCGGGAGAGAATACGAGCAGTACTTC
CASSPRTSGREYEQYF
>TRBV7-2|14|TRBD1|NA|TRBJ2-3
TGTGCCAGCAGTCCCCGGACAGGGACGGATACGCAGTATTTT
CASSPRTGTDTQYF
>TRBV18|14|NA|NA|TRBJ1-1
TGTGCCAGCTCGCTTTACTCAGGGGACACTGAAGCTTTCTTT
CASSLYSGDTEAFF
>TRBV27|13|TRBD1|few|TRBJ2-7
TGTGCCAGCAGTTCGACAGGGGGCGGCGAGCAGTACTTC
CASSSTGGGEQYF
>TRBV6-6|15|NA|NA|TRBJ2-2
TGTGCCAGCAGTCAGCTACAGGGAATCACCGGGGAGCTGTTTTTT
CASSQLQGITGELFF
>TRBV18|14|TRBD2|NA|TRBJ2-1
TGTGCCAGCTCACCAGGGACTAGCGATGGCGAGCAGTTCTTC
CASSPGTSDGEQFF
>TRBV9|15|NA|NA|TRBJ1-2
TGTGCCAGCAGCGTTGTAGCTAATACGGACTATGGCTACACCTTC
CASSVVANTDYGYTF
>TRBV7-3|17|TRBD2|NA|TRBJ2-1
TGTGCCAGCAGCTTCGGGAGTGCTAGCGGGGCCTACAATGAGCAGTTCTTC
CASSFGSASGAYNEQFF
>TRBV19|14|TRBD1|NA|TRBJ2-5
TGTGCCAGTAGTATCCCAGGGGGCGTAGAGACCCAGTACTTC
CASSIPGGVETQYF
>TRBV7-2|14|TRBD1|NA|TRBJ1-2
TGTGCCAGCAGCAATGGACAGGGGGCGATTGGCTACACCTTC
CASSNGQGAIGYTF